The next 2 T cell receptor beta chains were all read from a single sample in a study of shared T cell receptors in the human thymus. The repertoire was sequenced with immunoSEQ multiplex PCR; TCRdb's copy has only in-frame clones and lacks some. The sample holds 700,000 to 750,000 clones; over 75% are singletons and the top ten take under 0.012%. These data were likewise used in another study, on human thymus T cells.

The sequenced sample was thymocytes. These receptors were taken from a girl less than two years old with a congenital heart defect.

This clone was counted a single time. Here the CDR3 DNA reads TGTGCCAGCAGTTCCCCAGATAGCGGGGGGGATACGCAGTATTTT. Amino acid sequence: CASSSPDSGGDTQYF. V and J are TRBV5-6 and TRBJ2-3; the match to TRBD2 covers 10 bases. This CDR3 is built from 15 residues. With 5 bases clipped from V and 6 bases from J, the junction kept 9 bases outside the gene matches. Germline values: CDR1 SGHDT, CDR2 YYEEEE.

The J gene is TRBJ2-7, the V gene TRBV5-4; 10 bases match TRBD1. V lost 4 bases, J lost 2 bases, and 6 bases stayed unmatched. The germline V gene has CDR1 SGHNT and CDR2 YYREEE (reference sequence). This CDR3 is 15 amino acids long. In DNA, the CDR3 is TGTGCCAGCAGCAAGCCGGGACAGGGGCCCTACGAGCAGTACTTC. Its protein product is CASSKPGQGPYEQYF.